This is a list of T cell receptor beta chains from one sample in a study of shared clonotypes between healthy human individuals. The assay was immunoSEQ multiplex PCR, and TCRdb's table has in-frame clones only and misses some. The data show 550,000 to 650,000 clones, about 96% seen once. Source material: naive CD8+ T cells sorted from blood. The receptors were gathered from a woman between 25 and 40 years old in good health. Both conserved end residues are part of each CDR3. The D gene is left open where the match is weak. Only some rows state a clone size, as once, few, many or a class for expanded clones.

j_gene: TRBJ2-7; d_gene: TRBD2; v_gene: TRBV27; abundance: .; CDR3aa: CASSVLAGSSYEQYF; CDR3nt: TGTGCCAGCAGTGTTCTAGCGGGAAGCTCCTACGAGCAGTACTTC
j_gene: TRBJ2-2; d_gene: .; v_gene: TRBV27; abundance: .; CDR3aa: CASSFRQANTGELFF; CDR3nt: TGTGCCAGCAGTTTCCGACAAGCGAACACCGGGGAGCTGTTTTTT
j_gene: TRBJ2-7; d_gene: .; v_gene: TRBV29-1; abundance: .; CDR3aa: CSVGTGVTTGPSLIEQYF; CDR3nt: TGCAGCGTTGGGACCGGGGTGACCACGGGACCCTCATTAATCGAGCAGTACTTC
j_gene: TRBJ2-1; d_gene: .; v_gene: TRBV5-4; abundance: .; CDR3aa: CASSNPTEGQFNEQFF; CDR3nt: TGTGCCAGCAGCAATCCGACAGAGGGGCAGTTTAATGAGCAGTTCTTC
j_gene: TRBJ1-5; d_gene: .; v_gene: TRBV5-6; abundance: .; CDR3aa: CASSFGSNQPQHF; CDR3nt: TGTGCCAGCAGCTTTGGGAGCAATCAGCCCCAGCATTTT
j_gene: TRBJ2-7; d_gene: .; v_gene: TRBV27; abundance: .; CDR3aa: CASRPGTAYEQYF; CDR3nt: TGTGCCAGCAGACCCGGCACCGCCTACGAGCAGTACTTC
j_gene: TRBJ1-2; d_gene: TRBD1; v_gene: TRBV5-1; abundance: .; CDR3aa: CASSLYPGGRTEHYGYTF; CDR3nt: TGCGCCAGCAGCTTGTACCCAGGGGGTCGCACGGAGCACTATGGCTACACCTTC
j_gene: TRBJ2-1; d_gene: .; v_gene: TRBV6-1; abundance: .; CDR3aa: CASSTLGQVAEQFF; CDR3nt: TGTGCCAGCAGTACATTAGGGCAGGTAGCTGAGCAGTTCTTC
j_gene: TRBJ2-7; d_gene: .; v_gene: TRBV28; abundance: .; CDR3aa: CASGRGHRSYEQYF; CDR3nt: TGTGCCAGCGGGCGGGGGCATCGCTCCTACGAGCAGTACTTC
j_gene: TRBJ2-3; d_gene: TRBD1; v_gene: TRBV27; abundance: once; CDR3aa: CASSLDRGGTDTQYF; CDR3nt: TGTGCCAGCAGTTTGGACAGGGGCGGCACAGATACGCAGTATTTT
j_gene: TRBJ2-1; d_gene: .; v_gene: TRBV28; abundance: .; CDR3aa: CASSSLHEQFF; CDR3nt: TGTGCCAGCAGCAGCTTACATGAGCAGTTCTTC
j_gene: TRBJ2-1; d_gene: .; v_gene: TRBV28; abundance: .; CDR3aa: CASSSMTPNRGYNEQFF; CDR3nt: TGTGCCAGCAGCTCGATGACCCCCAATCGGGGCTACAATGAGCAGTTCTTC
j_gene: TRBJ2-7; d_gene: .; v_gene: TRBV11-2; abundance: .; CDR3aa: CAGGASSEQYF; CDR3nt: TGTGCCGGGGGGGCTAGCTCCGAGCAGTACTTC
j_gene: TRBJ2-3; d_gene: TRBD1; v_gene: TRBV27; abundance: once; CDR3aa: CASSFLDRGGTDTQYF; CDR3nt: TGTGCCAGCAGTTTCCTCGACAGGGGAGGAACAGATACGCAGTATTTT
j_gene: TRBJ2-7; d_gene: TRBD2; v_gene: TRBV2; abundance: .; CDR3aa: CASSSGISYEQYF; CDR3nt: TGTGCCAGCTCTAGCGGGATCTCCTACGAGCAGTACTTC